This section outlines one T cell receptor (beta chain) sequence together with its context. Its target is not known. Researchers took RNA transcripts and amplified the TCR beta CDR3 regions from them. Carried out on the TCR CDR3, a first-round RT-PCR used the HTBI primer set. Each CDR3 protein gets one entry after TCRdb re-called the multiplex PCR reads with MiXCR. The profile shows 600,000 or so distinct CDR3 sequences, roughly 15% of them singletons. This sample is drawn from a study of T cells in Graves' hyperthyroidism and ophthalmopathy. Study results and caveats: Among clonotypes expanded in thyroid above 0.001, most were also found in blood.

Patients aged 18 to 65 had newly diagnosed hyperthyroidism lasting under 2 months. The study based diagnoses on clinical symptoms, serum thyroxine and TRAb, thyroid ultrasound and orbital computed tomography. The PBMCs were taken from less than 11 ml of fresh peripheral blood. CDR1 KGHSY and CDR2 FQNENV come from the germline V gene. This CDR3 has 15 residues. Trimming removed 3 bases at V and 7 bases at J, with 13 bases between. Sequenced material: blood. This clonotype originated in a woman in her twenties or thirties with Graves' hyperthyroidism. J is TRBJ1-6 and V is TRBV16, with D possibly TRBD1 on 5 matching bases. The chain's CDR3 is CASSHRDWGNSPLHF. CDR3 coding DNA: TGTGCCAGCAGCCACAGGGACTGGGGGAATTCACCCCTCCACTTT.